The source of this T cell receptor (beta chain) is a study of T cell responses to AZD1222 COVID-19 vaccine. The data were produced by immunoSEQ multiplex PCR, yet TCRdb's version contains in-frame clones alone and is incomplete. The sample includes about 110,000 clones, roughly 90% seen only once; the top ten take around 15%. Trimming shortened V by 2 bases and J by 2 bases, and 11 bases separated the two germline ends. CDR1 SGHDT and CDR2 YYEEEE come from the germline V gene. The CDR3 runs 14 residues. About this clone itself: Its antigen is as yet unknown.

Study findings and constraints: Seropositive at baseline were only a handful of AZD1222 recipients. Most donors were white British and more were female, and clonal diversity was possibly underestimated. The study found Spike-specific TCR breadth and depth rose after two AZD1222 doses. Targeting of unmutated variant regions was reportedly seen in nearly half of spike-specific TCRs.

The chain has TRBV5-6 and TRBJ2-7; D remains ambiguous. The sample consisted of peripheral blood, taken 28 days after the second AZD1222 dose. The sequence was obtained from an adult who received the AZD1222 COVID-19 vaccine. DNA of the CDR3: TGTGCCAGCAGCTTTTGGGTTTCTCCCTACGAGCAGTACTTC. Its translation is CASSFWVSPYEQYF.